A selection of T cell receptor beta chains follows, all from one sample in a study of blood T cell repertoires in COVID-19. The table came from immunoSEQ multiplex PCR; TCRdb's copy has only in-frame clones and leaves some out. The sample lists approximately 110,000 clones, less than 75% occurring once. Sequencing input: peripheral blood. The receptors originated from a human donor with acute or convalescent COVID-19. The donor label of this sample is uncertain. CDR3s leave out the opening cysteine and the closing phenylalanine or tryptophan. Each record gives: V gene, D gene, J gene, CDR3 length, CDR3 protein. D genes are given only for firm matches.

TRBV10-3	.	TRBJ1-1	9	AIAERTEAF
TRBV6-5	.	TRBJ2-7	11	ATLDRPSYEQY
TRBV6-5	.	TRBJ1-4	12	ATLKDGRGEKLF
TRBV12-3/TRBV12-4	TRBD1	TRBJ1-5	10	ASSGTDQPQH
TRBV4-1	TRBD1	TRBJ1-6	13	ASSQGQGEVSPLH
TRBV5-1	.	TRBJ2-2	11	ASGGHSTGELF
TRBV2	TRBD1	TRBJ1-3	14	ASRFTGDVSGNTIY
TRBV6-5	.	TRBJ1-5	14	ASSSRTTWGNQPQH
TRBV18	.	TRBJ2-3	10	ASSTNRDTQY
TRBV7-2	TRBD1	TRBJ1-4	12	ASSITGGNEKLF
TRBV5-1	.	TRBJ2-6	14	ASSLALSSGANVLT
TRBV18	TRBD1	TRBJ2-7	13	ASSTTTGAGSEQY
TRBV4-1	TRBD1	TRBJ1-4	15	ASSQPVRGRRDEKLF
TRBV6-5	TRBD1	TRBJ1-6	14	ASSYNGQGNNSPLH
TRBV6-5	TRBD2	TRBJ2-5	14	ASSYPPGLAEETQY
TRBV29-1	.	TRBJ2-1	10	SVGNANNEQF
TRBV28	.	TRBJ1-2	11	ASPPRANYGYT
TRBV27	.	TRBJ1-2	12	ASRDGMMGGGYT
TRBV4-1	TRBD2	TRBJ2-1	14	ASSQGRTSGGNEQF
TRBV5-1	.	TRBJ2-3	16	ASSLGRVAATYGDTQY
TRBV3-1/TRBV3-2	.	TRBJ1-4	11	ASSPGYREKLF
TRBV6-2/TRBV6-3	TRBD2	TRBJ2-3	13	ASSPQRGVGDTQY
TRBV7-9	.	TRBJ2-5	13	ASSLTSGTQETQY
TRBV18	.	TRBJ1-1	13	ASSPSGTLNTEAF
TRBV6-4	TRBD2	TRBJ2-3	13	ASSLLAGGTDTQY
TRBV30	TRBD1	TRBJ1-2	16	AWSVPFKQGAGSYGYT
TRBV4-1	.	TRBJ1-1	12	ASSQPQRNTEAF
TRBV9	.	TRBJ1-6	14	ASSVSQGLLGSPLH
TRBV4-1	TRBD2	TRBJ2-2	17	ASSQPGLAGGPGTGELF
TRBV5-1	.	TRBJ2-5	12	ASSFNGGEETQY
TRBV7-9	TRBD1	TRBJ2-2	13	ASSTGTGRAGELF
TRBV7-9	TRBD2	TRBJ2-3	13	ASSRFAGGDYTQY